A single sample gave rise to the 19 T cell receptor beta chains below, sequenced in a study of blood T cell repertoires in COVID-19. Only in-frame clones appear in the TCRdb table, and some are missing; sequencing was by immunoSEQ multiplex PCR. The sample has 400,000 or so clones, approximately 90% seen once; the top ten hold roughly 1.1%. The specimen sequenced was PBMCs or T cells enriched from blood (not recorded which). Source of these receptors: a man aged 25-45 years who had recovered from COVID-19.

The chain is built from TRBV2 and TRBJ1-1; D uncertain. CDR1 SNHLY and CDR2 FYNNEI come from the germline V gene. V was trimmed by 7 bases and J by 3 bases, leaving 12 bases between them. The CDR3 length is 13 residues. CDR3 nucleotides: TGTGCCAGCAAAATTATGCTAGACACTGAAGCTTTCTTT. This gives the protein CASKIMLDTEAFF.

The chain has TRBV9 and TRBJ2-1; D may be TRBD2 (5 bases). V was shortened by 0 bases and J by 7 bases, with 14 bases between the two germline ends. The CDR3 has 15 residues. CDR1 is SGDLS and CDR2 is YYNGEE in the germline V gene. The CDR3 region is CASSVGGSWENEQFF. The CDR3, as DNA: TGTGCCAGCAGCGTAGGAGGTAGTTGGGAGAATGAGCAGTTCTTC.

This clone has more than one count but fewer than ten. The V call is TRBV4-2, the J call TRBJ1-1, with 7 bases aligning to TRBD1. Germline V CDR1 and CDR2: LGHNA, YNFKEQ. CDR3 size: 17 residues. The trim removed 0 bases at V and 2 bases at J, leaving 9 bases unmatched. The CDR3 loop reads CASSQDPQGGINTEAFF. DNA of the CDR3: TGTGCCAGCAGCCAAGACCCCCAGGGGGGAATTAACACTGAAGCTTTCTTT.

The V and J genes are TRBV7-9 and TRBJ2-7; D gene unclear. This CDR3 contains 18 residues. Germline assignment: CDR1 SEHNR and CDR2 FQNEAQ (reference sequence). V was shortened by 8 bases and J by 3 bases, with 29 bases between the two germline ends. CDR3 region: CASLVFNGGKGLYYEQYF. The DNA for the CDR3 is TGTGCCAGCCTGGTGTTTAACGGCGGTAAAGGCCTCTACTACGAGCAGTACTTC.

This clone has a single count. This rearrangement joins TRBV11-2 to TRBJ2-7; 14 bases agree with TRBD2. The CDR3 is 16 amino acids. Germline CDR1 SGHAT, CDR2 FQNNGV. The junction had 8 bases not matched to a gene; V was cut back by 3 bases and J by 7 bases. The CDR3 coding sequence is TGTGCCAGCAGCTTCACCGGGACTAGCGGGAGAGGTGAGCAGTACTTC. Protein product: CASSFTGTSGRGEQYF.

The V and J genes are TRBV27 and TRBJ2-7, with 8 bases lining up with TRBD2. V lost 3 bases and J lost 4; bases outside the gene matches: 5. CDR1 and CDR2 from the germline V gene are MNHEY and SMNVEV (reference sequence). The CDR3 length is 14 residues. CDR3 in amino acids: CASSLVAGLYEQYF. DNA for the CDR3: TGTGCCAGCAGTTTGGTAGCGGGGTTGTACGAGCAGTACTTC.

The chain combines TRBV3-1 (or the pseudogene TRBV3-2) with TRBJ1-4; TRBD1 aligns across 8 bases. The germline CDR1 and CDR2 sequences are LGHDT and YNNKEL (reference sequence). The trim removed 0 bases at V and 7 bases at J, leaving 16 bases unmatched. The CDR3 extends over 19 amino acids. CDR3 in amino acids: CASSQEVSGTGRWGEKLFF. Written as DNA, the CDR3 is TGTGCCAGCAGCCAAGAGGTTTCTGGGACAGGAAGGTGGGGTGAAAAACTGTTTTTT.

The J gene is TRBJ1-2, the V gene TRBV28; TRBD1 might be the D (5 bases). The V gene lost 5 bases and the J gene lost 4 bases, with 11 bases spanning the gap. CDR3 size: 13 residues. In germline, CDR1 is MDHEN, CDR2 SYDVKM. This CDR3 is CASSNRQLYGYTF. CDR3 coding DNA: TGTGCCAGCAGTAACCGACAGCTCTATGGCTACACCTTC.

V and J are TRBV11-2 and TRBJ2-1, with 9 bases identical to TRBD1. Germline V gene sequence: CDR1 SGHAT, CDR2 FQNNGV. CDR3 length equals 15 residues. After removal of 6 bases from V and 7 bases from J, the junction contained 10 bases not matched to a gene. The CDR3 loop is CASRHLGGQGNEQFF. CDR3 nucleotides: TGTGCCAGCAGACATTTAGGGGGACAGGGAAATGAGCAGTTCTTC.

For the CDR3, the DNA is TGTGCCAGCTCACCCCCAGGGGCGACTAACACCGGGGAGCTGTTTTTT. Its translation is CASSPPGATNTGELFF. The chain carries TRBV18 and TRBJ2-2, with TRBD1 as a possible D gene (6 bases). With 3 bases removed from V and 2 bases from J, the gap between germline ends came to 13 bases. The CDR3 has 16 amino acids. Germline V gene sequence: CDR1 KGHSH, CDR2 LQKENI.

The chain joins TRBV27 to TRBJ2-2; 7 bases match TRBD1. Trimming cost V 6 bases and J 6 bases; bases outside gene matches: 7. The CDR3 spans 14 residues. From germline, CDR1 is MNHEY and CDR2 SMNVEV (reference sequence). The CDR3 sequence is CASSIHRGPGELFF. Here the CDR3 DNA reads TGTGCCAGCAGCATTCACAGGGGTCCCGGGGAGCTGTTTTTT.

This sequence joins TRBV24-1 and TRBJ1-2, with 7 bases lining up with TRBD1. V lost 4 bases to trimming and J lost 0 bases; unmatched junction nucleotides: 7. Per the germline V gene, CDR1 is KGHDR and CDR2 is SFDVKD. The CDR3 contains 16 residues. CDR3 loop: CATSEGNRGANYGYTF. The CDR3, as DNA: TGTGCCACCAGTGAAGGTAACAGGGGAGCTAACTATGGCTACACCTTC.

This chain links TRBV7-2 with TRBJ2-1; the D is unclear. Between the trimmed V and J ends, which lost 0 bases and 8 bases, there was a span of 8 bases. CDR1 is SGHTA and CDR2 is FQGNSA in the germline V gene. CDR3 size: 13 residues. CDR3 sequence: CASSLAPEDEQFF. The CDR3 nucleotides read TGTGCCAGCAGCTTAGCCCCCGAGGATGAGCAGTTCTTC.

V is TRBV6-5 and J is TRBJ2-1, with D tentatively TRBD1 (5 bases). The CDR3 extends over 12 amino acids. Trimming stripped 8 bases from V and 9 bases from J, with 14 bases between. Germline V gene data show CDR1 as MNHEY and CDR2 as SVGAGI. Here the CDR3 DNA reads TGTGCCAGCCTTGACAGCTGGAGTGAGCAGTTCTTC. It codes for CASLDSWSEQFF.

V gene TRBV5-1 combines with J gene TRBJ1-6; 7 bases agree with TRBD1. This CDR3 has 16 amino acids. Trimming at V came to 4 bases and at J to 7 bases, leaving 11 bases not matched to a gene. The germline V gene has CDR1 SGHRS and CDR2 YFSETQ. CDR3 DNA sequence: TGCGCCAGCAGCGAGACAGGGTTAGGGGGGAATTCACCCCTCCACTTT. Its protein product is CASSETGLGGNSPLHF.

This chain's CDR3 is CASSSLAGEPTDTQYF. The CDR3 DNA is TGTGCCAGCAGCTCTCTGGCGGGCGAGCCCACAGATACGCAGTATTTT. J is TRBJ2-3 and V is TRBV7-2; D might be TRBD2 (5 bases). The germline gives CDR1 SGHTA, CDR2 FQGNSA. The CDR3 length is 16 residues. Trimming took 4 bases from V and 2 from J, leaving 16 bases between them.

This clone appeared once. The V call is TRBV5-1, the J call TRBJ2-2, with 9 nucleotides matching TRBD1. CDR1 and CDR2 from the germline V gene are SGHRS and YFSETQ. This CDR3 comprises 14 residues. The trim removed 4 bases at V and 5 bases at J, leaving 3 bases unmatched. The DNA for the CDR3 is TGCGCCAGCAGCCGGGACAGGGAGACCGGGGAGCTGTTTTTT. It translates to CASSRDRETGELFF.

This chain links TRBV6-5 with TRBJ2-7; 9 bases are shared with TRBD1. Germline CDR1 is MNHEY and CDR2 is SVGAGI. The CDR3 consists of 13 residues. V gave up 5 bases and J gave up 4 bases; unmatched junction bases: 3. The CDR3 DNA reads TGTGCCAGCAGTCACGACAGGGGGTACGAGCAGTACTTC. Translated, it gives CASSHDRGYEQYF.

The chain links TRBV15 to TRBJ2-3, with 9 bases aligning to TRBD1. CDR3 size: 18 residues. Germline CDR1 and CDR2: LNHNV and YYDKDF (reference sequence). Trimming at V came to 0 bases and at J to 0 bases, leaving 7 bases not matched to a gene. This chain's CDR3 is CATSRDRRTGVSTDTQYF. Written as DNA, the CDR3 is TGTGCCACCAGCAGAGATCGACGGACAGGGGTTAGCACAGATACGCAGTATTTT.